This T cell receptor beta chain is drawn from a study of blood T cell repertoires in COVID-19. Original data processing: Amplification of reference gene primers provided the estimated nucleated cell counts. Assay used: immunoSEQ multiplex PCR; TCRdb lists only in-frame clones, some missing. That table furnishes V, J and clone size, whereas the DNA furnished D and trimming. The table includes some 250,000 clones, about 86% detected once. CDR1 and CDR2 from the germline V gene are MNHEY and SMNVEV (reference sequence). The CDR3 has 16 residues. Losses at the gene ends were 10 bases for V and 0 bases for J; bases not matched to a gene: 11.

The chain couples TRBV27 to TRBJ1-2, with 10 positions matching TRBD1. The sample consisted of peripheral blood. The TCR originated in a woman in her 30s who had recovered from COVID-19. The CDR3 spells CATYYQGQGANYGYTF. In DNA, the CDR3 is TGTGCCACCTATTATCAAGGACAGGGGGCTAACTATGGCTACACCTTC.